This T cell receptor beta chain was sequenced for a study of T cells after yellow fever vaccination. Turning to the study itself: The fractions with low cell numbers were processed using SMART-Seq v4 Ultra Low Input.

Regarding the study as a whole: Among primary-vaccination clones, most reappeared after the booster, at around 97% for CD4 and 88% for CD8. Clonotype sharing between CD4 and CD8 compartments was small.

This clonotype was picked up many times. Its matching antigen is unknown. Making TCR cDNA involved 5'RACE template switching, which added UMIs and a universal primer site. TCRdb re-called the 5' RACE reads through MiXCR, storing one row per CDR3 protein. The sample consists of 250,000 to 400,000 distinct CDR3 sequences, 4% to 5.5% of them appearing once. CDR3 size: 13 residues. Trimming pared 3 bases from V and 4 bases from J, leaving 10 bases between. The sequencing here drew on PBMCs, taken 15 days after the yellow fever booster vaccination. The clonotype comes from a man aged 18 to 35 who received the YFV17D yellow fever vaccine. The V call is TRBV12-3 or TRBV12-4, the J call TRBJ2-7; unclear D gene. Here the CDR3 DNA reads TGTGCCAGCAGTTTCCCCGATGCTTACGAGCAGTACTTC. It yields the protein CASSFPDAYEQYF.